The T cell receptor (beta chain) under discussion was sequenced for a study of blood T cell repertoires in COVID-19. For the study at large: The study drew acute and convalescent COVID-19 samples from the United States, Italy and Spain. T cells, B-cell-depleted T cells, or PBMCs supplied cDNA or gDNA.

This clone has only one observation. How the authors handled the data: Amplification of reference gene primers was used by the study to estimate nucleated cell counts. TCRdb's copy holds only in-frame clones and misses some; the assay was immunoSEQ multiplex PCR. For V, J and clone size, that table is used; D and trimming come from the DNA. The sample records roughly 9,000 clones, approximately 87% being singletons. The V gene end was trimmed by 8 bases and the J gene end by 6 bases; junction bases not matched to a gene: 9. The CDR3 consists of 14 residues. Germline V CDR1 and CDR2: SEHNR, FQNEAQ (reference sequence).

The receptor comes from a man in his 60s with acute or convalescent COVID-19. The material sequenced was peripheral blood. The chain couples TRBV7-9 to TRBJ1-4; the match to TRBD1 covers 7 bases. In nucleotides, the CDR3 is TGTGCCAGCGCCGGCCCAGGGGGTGATGAAAAACTGTTTTTT. This encodes CASAGPGGDEKLFF.